Presented here are 14 T cell receptor beta chains from one specimen sequenced in a study of OX40 agonist ivuxolimab in advanced cancers. Here immunoSEQ multiplex PCR was the method, and the copy in TCRdb shows in-frame clones only, minus some. The sample consists of under 80,000 clones, approximately 95% of them appearing once. Specimen: CD4+ or CD8+ T cells sorted from blood, collected in a trial of the OX40 agonist ivuxolimab. These receptors were collected from an adult with an advanced solid tumor such as melanoma, head and neck, liver or kidney cancer.

The chain combines TRBV5-4 with TRBJ1-2, with TRBD1 identical over 8 bases. The CDR3 contains 13 residues. Germline CDR1 SGHNT, CDR2 YYREEE (reference sequence). Trimming at V came to 5 bases and at J to 8 bases, leaving 8 bases not matched to a gene. This chain's CDR3 is CASSSDRAGGYTF. CDR3 nucleotides: TGTGCCAGCAGTTCGGACAGGGCGGGAGGCTACACCTTC.

The chain is built from TRBV11-3 and TRBJ2-2; D possibly corresponds to TRBD1 (6 bases). This CDR3 is built from 15 residues. Per germline, CDR1 SGHNT and CDR2 YENEEA. The germline V and J ends were trimmed by 5 bases and 0 bases, with 10 bases remaining between them. The CDR3 is CASSPGGPNTGELFF. DNA for the CDR3: TGTGCCAGCAGCCCTGGGGGCCCGAACACCGGGGAGCTGTTTTTT.

The chain couples TRBV28 to TRBJ1-3; D is unclear. Germline values: CDR1 MDHEN, CDR2 SYDVKM. This CDR3 has 14 amino acids. Trimming pared 6 bases from V and 0 bases from J, leaving 9 bases between. The CDR3 region has the DNA TGTGCCAGCAGCCCACCGAACTCTGGAAACACCATATATTTT. Translation: CASSPPNSGNTIYF.

The V and J genes are TRBV7-2 and TRBJ2-1, with TRBD2 matching 7 bases. Unmatched junction bases numbered 5, after V lost 8 bases and J lost 1 base. Germline CDR1 and CDR2: SGHTA and FQGNSA. This CDR3 comprises 14 residues. In nucleotides, the CDR3 is TGTGCCAGCGCCGCGGGAGCATCCTACAATGAGCAGTTCTTC. Residues: CASAAGASYNEQFF.

The chain has TRBV19 and TRBJ2-7; 7 nucleotides align to TRBD1. V lost 4 bases, J lost 0 bases, and 6 bases stayed unmatched. Germline values: CDR1 LNHDA, CDR2 SQIVND (reference sequence). CDR3 length: 15 amino acids. The CDR3: CASSKDRVNSYEQYF. CDR3 nucleotides: TGTGCCAGTAGTAAAGACAGGGTAAACTCCTACGAGCAGTACTTC.

The V and J genes are TRBV6-6 and TRBJ2-1; TRBD1 is a possible D gene (7 bases). Trimming took off 6 bases at V and 2 bases at J, with 14 bases between the two ends. Germline CDR1 reads MNHNY; CDR2 reads SVGAGI (reference sequence). This CDR3 has 15 residues. The CDR3 protein is CASRSGGLAYNEQFF. CDR3 in DNA: TGTGCCAGCAGATCAGGGGGGTTGGCCTACAATGAGCAGTTCTTC.

The chain is built from TRBV25-1 and TRBJ2-4; D might be TRBD2 (6 bases). Per the germline V gene, CDR1 is MGHDK and CDR2 is SYGVNS. V dropped 6 bases and J dropped 0 bases, with 12 bases sitting between them. The CDR3 extends over 15 amino acids. The CDR3 DNA reads as TGTGCCAGCAGCACCCGGGACTTAGCCAAAAACATTCAGTACTTC. This encodes CASSTRDLAKNIQYF. Filled out from reference TRBV25-1 and TRBJ2-4, the complete variable domain reads EADIYQTPRYLVIGTGKKITLECSQTMGHDKMYWYQQDPGMELHLIHYSYGVNSTEKGDLSSESTVSRIRTEHFPLTLESARPSHTSQYLCASSTRDLAKNIQYFGAGTRLSVL.

This sequence joins TRBV5-1 and TRBJ2-7; TRBD1 matches at 8 bases. This CDR3 spans 14 amino acids. Germline lookup yields CDR1 SGHRS and CDR2 YFSETQ. Trimming at V came to 4 bases and at J to 2 bases, leaving 5 bases not matched to a gene. The CDR3 DNA follows: TGCGCCAGCAGCCCGGGACAGGTAACCTACGAGCAGTACTTC. It is translated as CASSPGQVTYEQYF.

The gene calls are TRBV5-4 and TRBJ2-1, with 10 bases lining up with TRBD2. Trimming removed 5 bases from V and 4 bases from J; junction bases left unmatched: 9. CDR3 length equals 16 residues. Germline V CDR1 and CDR2: SGHNT, YYREEE (reference sequence). The CDR3 spells CASSLSLAGSYNEQFF. The CDR3 DNA sequence: TGTGCCAGCAGTCTATCACTAGCGGGATCTTACAATGAGCAGTTCTTC.

V gene TRBV6-5 combines with J gene TRBJ2-3; D gene unclear. The CDR3 spans 11 residues. In germline, CDR1 is MNHEY, CDR2 SVGAGI. Trimming removed 6 bases from V and 5 bases from J, with 6 bases in between. As DNA, the CDR3 is TGTGCCAGCAGCCGCCTAGATACGCAGTATTTT. Translation gives CASSRLDTQYF.

V is TRBV5-1 and J is TRBJ1-4, with D unresolved. The CDR3 loop spans 15 amino acids. In germline, CDR1 is SGHRS, CDR2 YFSETQ. Trimming cost V 4 bases and J 13 bases, with 23 bases left between them. DNA for the CDR3: TGCGCCAGCAGCCCTACAGCCGGAACCCGCGGGAGACTGTTTTTT. Residues: CASSPTAGTRGRLFF. Full variable domain (missing parts from reference TRBV5-1 and TRBJ1-4): KAGVTQTPRYLIKTRGQQVTLSCSPISGHRSVSWYQQTPGQGLQFLFEYFSETQRNKGNFPGRFSGRQFSNSRSEMNVSTLELGDSALYLCASSPTAGTRGRLFFGSGTQLSVL.

This chain links TRBV19 with TRBJ1-5; 7 bases match TRBD1. The CDR3 is 16 amino acids. Germline V gene sequence: CDR1 LNHDA, CDR2 SQIVND (reference sequence). With 7 bases clipped from V and 0 bases from J, the junction kept 9 bases outside the gene matches. CDR3 nucleotide sequence: TGTGCCAGTACCAATGACAGGGTTCATAGCAATCAGCCCCAGCATTTT. Translation: CASTNDRVHSNQPQHF. Looking up the rest from reference TRBV19 and TRBJ1-5 gives the full variable domain: DGGITQSPKYLFRKEGQNVTLSCEQNLNHDAMYWYRQDPGQGLRLIYYSQIVNDFQKGDIAEGYSVSREKKESFPLTVTSAQKNPTAFYLCASTNDRVHSNQPQHFGDGTRLSIL.

CDR3 in DNA: TGCGCCAGCAGCCGCTCCGGGAGGGGAAATGAAAAACTGTTTTTT. Protein: CASSRSGRGNEKLFF. The chain links TRBV4-3 to TRBJ1-4; weak D call: TRBD1 (5 bases). CDR3 length: 15 residues. Germline CDR1 and CDR2: LGHNA and YSLEER. Between the trimmed V and J ends, which lost 4 bases and 5 bases, there was a span of 14 bases.

V is TRBV10-3 and J is TRBJ2-1, with D possibly being TRBD2 (6 bases). This CDR3 contains 18 residues. V was clipped by 2 bases and J by 0 bases, with 17 bases between them. Germline loops: CDR1 ENHRY, CDR2 SYGVKD. The CDR3 spells CAISEPGSPGGSYNEQFF. CDR3 nucleotide sequence: TGTGCCATCAGTGAGCCCGGGAGCCCTGGGGGCTCCTACAATGAGCAGTTCTTC.